The 17 T cell receptor beta chains below were found in one sample sequenced in a study of blood T cell repertoires in COVID-19. Generated by immunoSEQ multiplex PCR, the TCRdb table keeps only in-frame clones and is missing some. The data contain approximately 190,000 clones, roughly 86% of them seen just once; the ten biggest clones take up about 26%. Sequenced input: PBMCs or T cells enriched from blood (not recorded which). The source of these receptors is a woman aged 40-49 years in a cohort exposed to, infected with or recovered from COVID-19 (not recorded which).

V is TRBV27 and J is TRBJ1-5, with D perhaps TRBD1 (5 bases). The V gene lost 6 bases and the J gene lost 0 bases, with 12 bases spanning the gap. The CDR3 loop spans 15 amino acids. Germline CDR1 and CDR2: MNHEY and SMNVEV (reference sequence). DNA for the CDR3: TGTGCCAGCAGAAAGGGGCCGAATAGCAATCAGCCCCAGCATTTT. It codes for CASRKGPNSNQPQHF.

The V gene is TRBV5-4, the J gene TRBJ1-3; D perhaps matches TRBD1 (6 bases). Trimming removed 4 bases from V and 4 bases from J, with 15 bases in between. Germline V gene lookup returns CDR1 SGHNT and CDR2 YYREEE (reference sequence). CDR3 length: 15 amino acids. The CDR3 loop is CASSADQGPGNTIYF. CDR3 in DNA: TGTGCCAGCAGCGCAGATCAGGGGCCCGGAAACACCATATATTTT. The whole variable domain, filled in from reference TRBV5-4 and TRBJ1-3, reads ETGVTQSPTHLIKTRGQQVTLRCSSQSGHNTVSWYQQALGQGPQFIFQYYREEENGRGNFPPRFSGLQFPNYSSELNVNALELDDSALYLCASSADQGPGNTIYFGEGSWLTVV.

V gene TRBV27 combines with J gene TRBJ1-1; the match to TRBD1 covers 7 bases. The V segment lost 3 bases and the J segment 0 bases; nucleotides outside the gene matches: 10. The CDR3 runs 17 residues. CDR1 and CDR2 from the germline V gene are MNHEY and SMNVEV (reference sequence). The CDR3 DNA sequence: TGTGCCAGCAGTTTTATCCACAGGGGAGTTGTGAACACTGAAGCTTTCTTT. Translated, it gives CASSFIHRGVVNTEAFF.

The rearrangement joins TRBV11-2 to TRBJ2-7, with TRBD2 identical over 13 bases. The CDR3 is made up of 17 amino acids. The V gene's germline CDR1 is SGHAT and CDR2 FQNNGV. J gave up 3 bases and V 3 bases, and 8 bases lay outside the gene matches. CDR3 coding DNA: TGTGCCAGCAGCTTGGGACTAGCGGGGCGATCGAACTACGAGCAGTACTTC. Protein: CASSLGLAGRSNYEQYF. Full variable domain (rest looked up from reference TRBV11-2 and TRBJ2-7): EAGVAQSPRYKIIEKRQSVAFWCNPISGHATLYWYQQILGQGPKLLIQFQNNGVVDDSQLPKDRFSAERLKGVDSTLKIQPAKLEDSAVYLCASSLGLAGRSNYEQYFGPGTRLTVT.

The chain is built from TRBV11-2 and TRBJ2-5; 14 nucleotides match TRBD2. This CDR3 is built from 16 residues. Germline loops: CDR1 SGHAT, CDR2 FQNNGV. The V segment lost 4 bases and the J segment 2 bases; nucleotides outside the gene matches: 3. The CDR3: CASSSGLAGGQETQYF. In DNA, the CDR3 is TGTGCCAGCAGCTCTGGACTAGCGGGAGGACAAGAGACCCAGTACTTC.

This clone appeared a few times. The chain recombines TRBV7-8 with TRBJ2-5, with 13 bases that match TRBD2. The CDR3 has 16 amino acids. V was clipped by 5 bases and J by 1 base; unmatched bases: 4. Germline V gene data show CDR1 as SGHVS and CDR2 as FQNEAQ. In DNA, the CDR3 is TGTGCCAGCAGCCACCGACTAGCGGGGGGCCAAGAGACCCAGTACTTC. Encoded protein: CASSHRLAGGQETQYF. The complete variable domain, with remaining parts taken from reference TRBV7-8 and TRBJ2-5, reads GAGVSQSPRYKVAKRGQDVALRCDPISGHVSLFWYQQALGQGPEFLTYFQNEAQLDKSGLPSDRFFAERPEGSVSTLKIQRTQQEDSAVYLCASSHRLAGGQETQYFGPGTRLLVL.

The table lists this clone with a few counts. This rearrangement joins TRBV19 to TRBJ1-2, with 10 nucleotides matching TRBD1. This CDR3 spans 17 amino acids. The V and J ends lost 2 bases and 8 bases, in that order; junction bases with no gene match: 14. The germline gives CDR1 LNHDA, CDR2 SQIVND (reference sequence). The CDR3 DNA is TGTGCCAGTAGTATATTCCCCCAGACAGGGGGCTTAGGGGGCTACACCTTC. Its translation is CASSIFPQTGGLGGYTF.

The gene calls are TRBV7-9 and TRBJ2-1; 8 bases map to TRBD2. Unmatched junction bases numbered 5, after V lost 1 base and J lost 3 bases. Per the germline V gene, CDR1 is SEHNR and CDR2 is FQNEAQ (reference sequence). CDR3 length equals 16 residues. CDR3 residues: CASSLVGGGFYNEQFF. CDR3 nucleotide sequence: TGTGCCAGCAGCTTAGTTGGCGGGGGGTTCTACAATGAGCAGTTCTTC.

The chain uses TRBV7-8 and TRBJ1-5; no definite D call. With 5 bases removed from V and 0 bases from J, the gap between germline ends came to 17 bases. The germline V gene encodes CDR1 SGHVS and CDR2 FQNEAQ. This CDR3 contains 17 residues. This CDR3 is CASSLWPPSYSNQPQHF. The CDR3, as DNA: TGTGCCAGCAGCCTATGGCCCCCCTCTTATAGCAATCAGCCCCAGCATTTT. The whole variable domain, filled in from reference TRBV7-8 and TRBJ1-5, reads GAGVSQSPRYKVAKRGQDVALRCDPISGHVSLFWYQQALGQGPEFLTYFQNEAQLDKSGLPSDRFFAERPEGSVSTLKIQRTQQEDSAVYLCASSLWPPSYSNQPQHFGDGTRLSIL.

The chain recombines TRBV6-2 or TRBV6-3 with TRBJ1-1; D remains unclear. Trimming took 5 bases from V and 6 from J, leaving 13 bases between them. This CDR3 region has 13 residues. Germline CDR1 reads MNHEY; CDR2 reads SVGEGT. For the CDR3, the DNA is TGTGCCAGCAGTCTAAAAATTCTGCCTGAAGCTTTCTTT. Translated, it gives CASSLKILPEAFF.

This chain joins TRBV4-3 and TRBJ1-4; 10 nucleotides agree with TRBD1. Trimming took 3 bases from V and 5 from J; bases not matched to a gene: 18. Looked up from germline, CDR1 is LGHNA and CDR2 is YSLEER. CDR3 size: 20 residues. CDR3 sequence: CASSQLLLLGQGPPNEKLFF. In DNA, the CDR3 is TGCGCCAGCAGCCAGCTGCTGCTGCTGGGACAGGGGCCCCCAAATGAAAAACTGTTTTTT.

This chain joins TRBV5-5 and TRBJ1-6; the D is unclear. Germline CDR1 and CDR2: SGHKS and YYEKEE (reference sequence). The CDR3 has 15 amino acids. Trimming stripped 4 bases from V and 0 bases from J, with 8 bases between. CDR3 bases: TGTGCCAGCAGCCCTTACAGCTCCTATAATTCACCCCTCCACTTT. Translated: CASSPYSSYNSPLHF.

The V and J genes are TRBV23-1 and TRBJ1-3; no definite D call. TRBV23-1 is recorded as an ORF, its role being uncertain. The ends were cut back, 1 base at V and 0 bases at J, with 13 bases in the middle. The CDR3 totals 17 residues. CDR3 sequence (DNA): TGCGCCAGCAGTCAATGGAGGCTCCCAAGCTCTGGAAACACCATATATTTT. This sequence encodes CASSQWRLPSSGNTIYF.

This chain connects TRBV28 to TRBJ1-1; D gene ambiguous. The CDR3 consists of 12 residues. The germline V gene encodes CDR1 MDHEN and CDR2 SYDVKM. V lost 5 bases and J lost 1, with 5 bases in between. DNA of the CDR3: TGTGCCAGCAGTCGGTCGAACACTGAAGCTTTCTTT. Translation: CASSRSNTEAFF.

The chain links TRBV11-2 to TRBJ2-2, with 7 bases matching TRBD2. CDR1 is SGHAT and CDR2 is FQNNGV in the germline V gene. The CDR3 is 17 amino acids. Losses at the gene ends were 0 bases for V and 5 bases for J; bases not matched to a gene: 9. The CDR3 DNA reads TGTGCCAGCAGCTTAGATCTCCAGCGGGGAAGGACCGGGGAGCTGTTTTTT. Translating it yields CASSLDLQRGRTGELFF.

The V call is TRBV19, the J call TRBJ2-1, with 13 nucleotides matching TRBD2. Germline CDR1 LNHDA, CDR2 SQIVND (reference sequence). Trimming at V came to 6 bases and at J to 3 bases, leaving 5 bases not matched to a gene. The CDR3 extends over 16 amino acids. Here the CDR3 DNA reads TGTGCCAGTAGCAGACTAGCGGGAGGAAACTACAATGAGCAGTTCTTC. Its translation is CASSRLAGGNYNEQFF.

The gene calls are TRBV7-9 and TRBJ1-2, with D perhaps matching TRBD1 (5 bases). From germline, CDR1 is SEHNR and CDR2 FQNEAQ (reference sequence). This CDR3 has 14 amino acids. Trimming took off 11 bases at V and 4 bases at J, with 20 bases between the two ends. DNA of the CDR3: TGTGCCTTATTCACGCTGGGGGACTTCTATGGCTACACCTTC. Encoded protein: CALFTLGDFYGYTF.